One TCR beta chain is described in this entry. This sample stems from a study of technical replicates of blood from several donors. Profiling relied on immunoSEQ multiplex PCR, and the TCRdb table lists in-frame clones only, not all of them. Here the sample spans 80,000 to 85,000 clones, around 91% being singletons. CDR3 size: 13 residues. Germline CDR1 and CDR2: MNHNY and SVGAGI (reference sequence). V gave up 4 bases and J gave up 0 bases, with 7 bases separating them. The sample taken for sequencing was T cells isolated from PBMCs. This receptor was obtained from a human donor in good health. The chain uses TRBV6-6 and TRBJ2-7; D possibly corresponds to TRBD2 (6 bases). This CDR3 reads CASSFGGSYEQYF. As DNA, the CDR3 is TGTGCCAGCAGTTTCGGGGGCTCCTACGAGCAGTACTTC.